This record covers a single T cell receptor (beta chain). The antigen remains undetermined. Sequencing used immunoSEQ multiplex PCR; TCRdb keeps in-frame clones, though not all of them. In the table there are approximately 120,000 clones, roughly 89% of which are singletons. The data belong to a study of T cell responses to AZD1222 COVID-19 vaccine. Overall study results and limits: Dominant at 160-218 and 743-854, vaccine-associated CD4 TCRs also spanned spike.

The starting material was peripheral blood, obtained on day 0 of MenACWY control vaccination. The clonotype comes from an adult in good health.

The CDR3 region is CASSAAGLAGAGSQYF. In DNA form, the CDR3 reads TGTGCCAGCAGCGCCGCGGGACTAGCGGGAGCGGGGTCCCAGTACTTC. The V and J genes are TRBV7-8 and TRBJ2-5; 14 bases are shared with TRBD2. The CDR3 contains 16 residues. CDR1 SGHVS and CDR2 FQNEAQ come from the germline V gene. The V and J ends lost 5 bases and 9 bases, in that order; junction bases with no gene match: 11.